The present TCR beta chain was sequenced within a study of OX40 agonist ivuxolimab in advanced cancers. Study overall: Ivuxolimab is an agonistic anti-OX40 (CD134) antibody, and patients were treated with it. Notes on the study in general: Circulating CD4+ and CD8+ T cells showed clonal expansion by week 6 at 0.1 to 3.0 mg/kg.

This clone was seen more than once but under ten times. What it binds is unknown. The method was immunoSEQ multiplex PCR; TCRdb's version includes in-frame clones alone and lacks a portion of them. The sample lists about 110,000 clones; more than 70% were seen once. The germline gives CDR1 SGHAT, CDR2 FQNNGV. The V gene lost 1 base and the J gene lost 2 bases, with 9 bases spanning the gap. This CDR3 has 14 amino acids. The chain joins TRBV11-2 to TRBJ2-7, with D maybe TRBD2 (5 bases). The sequence was collected from an adult with an advanced solid tumor such as melanoma, head and neck, liver or kidney cancer. The input for sequencing was CD4+ or CD8+ T cells sorted from blood, taken in a trial of the OX40 agonist ivuxolimab. The CDR3 region is CASSLVRGTYEQYF. Written as DNA, the CDR3 is TGTGCCAGCAGCTTAGTCCGGGGTACCTACGAGCAGTACTTC. Based on the CDR3 plus reference TRBV11-2 and TRBJ2-7, the full variable domain is EAGVAQSPRYKIIEKRQSVAFWCNPISGHATLYWYQQILGQGPKLLIQFQNNGVVDDSQLPKDRFSAERLKGVDSTLKIQPAKLEDSAVYLCASSLVRGTYEQYFGPGTRLTVT.